This T cell receptor beta chain derives from a study of T cell repertoires in ileal Crohn's disease. Study-wide background: Every patient was operated on for stricturing (roughly 61%) or penetrating (roughly 39%) complications. Postoperative therapy was given to about half: 11 thiopurines, some 18 anti-TNF agents.

Study-level findings and limits: Every patient over 26.8% clonality showed endoscopic recurrence.

The method was immunoSEQ multiplex PCR; TCRdb's version includes in-frame clones alone and lacks a portion of them. The sample has 15,000 to 20,000 clones, 72% seen once. Germline V gene sequence: CDR1 SGHTA, CDR2 FQGNSA. The CDR3 is 13 amino acids. Trimming pared 5 bases from V and 6 bases from J, leaving 10 bases between. Concerning this clone: Its antigen is unidentified.

Time point of the sample: neoterminal ileum biopsy at postoperative endoscopy, about 6 months after surgery. Sequenced input: ileal tissue. The chain joins TRBV7-2 to TRBJ2-2; D not certain. This clonotype was obtained from an adult with Crohn's disease. The CDR3 spells CASSPWAAGELFF. The CDR3 DNA reads as TGTGCCAGCAGCCCCTGGGCCGCCGGGGAGCTGTTTTTT. Based on the CDR3 plus reference TRBV7-2 and TRBJ2-2, the full variable domain is GAGVSQSPSNKVTEKGKDVELRCDPISGHTALYWYRQSLGQGLEFLIYFQGNSAPDKSGLPSDRFSAERTGGSVSTLTIQRTQQEDSAVYLCASSPWAAGELFFGEGSRLTVL.